The 5 T cell receptor beta chains given below trace back to one sample, sequenced in a study of post-analysis software for immune sequencing data (dated by TCRdb to the mid-2010s). The paper as a whole reports these results and caveats: Roughly 5 TRBV segments, including TRBV5-6, TRBV5-1 and TRBV20-1, were significantly more frequent in patients than controls.

The antigens of these receptors remain unknown. Library preparation used PCR. Sequencing used an Illumina HiSeq 2500. To reduce PCR and sequencing biases, unique molecular identifiers were built into the TCR beta cDNA libraries. TCRdb passed the public sequencing reads through fastp at Q25 and MiXCR, retaining productive beta sequences. Rows merge per CDR3 protein into single entries with the most common DNA and genes. This sample lists about 460,000 distinct CDR3 sequences; around 40% were detected once. The ten largest clones represent 9% to 14% of the sample. Sequencing was carried out using blood. Source of these receptors: a girl between 10 and 17 years old with multiple sclerosis.

The chain uses TRBV20-1 and TRBJ1-4; D perhaps matches TRBD1 (5 bases). V dropped 3 bases and J dropped 8 bases, with 7 bases sitting between them. CDR1 DFQATT and CDR2 SNEGSKA come from the germline V gene (reference sequence). CDR3 length: 11 residues. The CDR3 is CSASSGEKLFF. The CDR3, as DNA: TGCAGTGCTAGTTCAGGGGAAAAACTGTTTTTT.

The CDR3: CASSSGTSGSRHNEQFF. The CDR3 region has the DNA TGTGCCAGCAGCTCTGGGACTAGCGGGAGCAGGCACAATGAGCAGTTCTTC. The chain has TRBV28 and TRBJ2-1, with 14 bases aligning to TRBD2. With 6 bases clipped from V and 5 bases from J, the junction kept 9 bases outside the gene matches. This CDR3 comprises 17 residues. Germline CDR1 is MDHEN and CDR2 is SYDVKM.

As regards this clonotype: At one of its ends the junction is not consistent with the germline gene, which may arise from a read error. This chain uses TRBV11-2 with TRBJ2-7; a weak D match, TRBD1 (6 bases). This CDR3 contains 13 residues. Per the germline V gene, CDR1 is SGHAT and CDR2 is FQNNGV. The CDR3 nucleotides read TGTGTCAGCAGCTTCACAGGGACCTACGAGCAGTACTTC. Translation gives CVSSFTGTYEQYF. Full variable domain (missing parts from reference TRBV11-2 and TRBJ2-7): EAGVAQSPRYKIIEKRQSVAFWCNPISGHATLYWYQQILGQGPKLLIQFQNNGVVDDSQLPKDRFSAERLKGVDSTLKIQPAKLEDSAVYLCVSSFTGTYEQYFGPGTRLTVT.

This clonotype turned up a few times. A single base separates this from a much larger clone, so it may be a read error. This rearrangement joins TRBV6-6 to TRBJ2-1; D not resolved. This CDR3 has 11 amino acids. Germline lookup yields CDR1 MNHNY and CDR2 SVGAGI (reference sequence). Trimming removed 1 base at V and 6 bases at J, with 1 base between. Here the CDR3 DNA reads TGTGCCAGCAGTTACTGCAATGAGCAGTTCTTC. It is translated as CASSYCNEQFF.

V is TRBV6-6 and J is TRBJ2-1; the match to TRBD2 covers 10 bases. Germline-derived CDR1 and CDR2 are MNHNY and SVGAGI (reference sequence). The CDR3 has 16 amino acids. The ends lost 4 bases at V and 0 bases at J; junction bases unmatched: 3. The CDR3 is CASSLLAGGSYNEQFF. CDR3 nucleotides: TGTGCCAGCAGTTTGTTAGCGGGAGGCTCCTACAATGAGCAGTTCTTC.